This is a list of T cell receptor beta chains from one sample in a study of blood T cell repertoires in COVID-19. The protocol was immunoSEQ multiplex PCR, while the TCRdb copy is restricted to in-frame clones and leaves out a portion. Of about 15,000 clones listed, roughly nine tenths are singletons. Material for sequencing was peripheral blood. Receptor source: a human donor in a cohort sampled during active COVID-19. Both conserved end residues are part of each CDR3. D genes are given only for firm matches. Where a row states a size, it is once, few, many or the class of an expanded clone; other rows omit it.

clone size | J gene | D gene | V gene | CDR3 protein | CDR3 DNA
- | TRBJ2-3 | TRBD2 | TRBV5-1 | CASSYLAGGSTDTQYF | TGCGCCAGCAGCTATCTAGCGGGAGGGTCCACAGATACGCAGTATTTT
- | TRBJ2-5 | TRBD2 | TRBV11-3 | CASSLGLAGGETQYF | TGTGCCAGCAGCTTGGGACTAGCGGGAGGGGAGACCCAGTACTTC
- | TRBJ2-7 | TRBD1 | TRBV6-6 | CASSREGTGNYEQYF | TGTGCCAGCAGCCGTGAAGGGACAGGGAACTACGAGCAGTACTTC
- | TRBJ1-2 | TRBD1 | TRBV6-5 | CASSSGGTDYGYTF | TGTGCCAGCAGTTCAGGGGGAACGGACTATGGCTACACCTTC
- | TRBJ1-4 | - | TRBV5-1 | CASSFSGLDTNEKLFF | TGCGCCAGCAGCTTCTCAGGGTTAGACACTAATGAAAAACTGTTTTTT
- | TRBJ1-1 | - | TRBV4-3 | CASSQVHGGATEAFF | TGCGCCAGCAGCCAAGTCCATGGGGGGGCCACTGAAGCTTTCTTT
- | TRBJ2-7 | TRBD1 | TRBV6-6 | CASSYSLGQGPYEQYF | TGTGCCAGCAGTTACTCGCTCGGACAGGGCCCCTACGAGCAGTACTTC
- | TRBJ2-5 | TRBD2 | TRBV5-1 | CASSSGLAEQETQYF | TGCGCCAGCAGCAGCGGACTAGCGGAGCAAGAGACCCAGTACTTC
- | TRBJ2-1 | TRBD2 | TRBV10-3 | CAISDITTSGRAGSYNEQFF | TGTGCCATCAGTGATATCACGACTAGCGGGAGGGCGGGGTCTTACAATGAGCAGTTCTTC
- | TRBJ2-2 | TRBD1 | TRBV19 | CASSPWTGEPNTGELFF | TGTGCCAGTAGTCCGTGGACAGGGGAACCGAACACCGGGGAGCTGTTTTTT
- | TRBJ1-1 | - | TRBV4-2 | CASSRQAQGNTEAFF | TGTGCCAGCAGCCGACAGGCCCAGGGGAACACTGAAGCTTTCTTT
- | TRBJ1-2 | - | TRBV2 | CASSEIRGQTGYTF | TGTGCCAGCAGTGAGATAAGAGGACAGACTGGCTACACCTTC
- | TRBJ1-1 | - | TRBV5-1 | CASSLGLMNTEAFF | TGCGCCAGCAGCTTGGGACTGATGAACACTGAAGCTTTCTTT
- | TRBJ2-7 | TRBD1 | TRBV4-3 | CASSQEVDPGGFYEQYF | TGCGCCAGCAGCCAAGAGGTGGACCCAGGGGGATTTTACGAGCAGTACTTC
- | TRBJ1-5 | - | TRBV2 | CASSGLQSNQPQHF | TGTGCCAGCAGCGGACTCCAGAGCAATCAGCCCCAGCATTTT
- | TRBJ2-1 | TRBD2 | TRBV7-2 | CASSLSGLNEQFF | TGTGCCAGCAGCTTATCGGGACTAAATGAGCAGTTCTTC
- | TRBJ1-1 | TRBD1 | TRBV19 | CASSTTGVETEAFF | TGTGCCAGTAGTACTACAGGGGTGGAAACTGAAGCTTTCTTT
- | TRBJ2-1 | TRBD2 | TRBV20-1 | CSASTASGGYLYGNEQFF | TGCAGTGCTAGTACGGCTAGCGGGGGGTACCTGTACGGGAATGAGCAGTTCTTC
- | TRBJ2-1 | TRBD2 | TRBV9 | CASSVGAGMSSYNEQFF | TGTGCCAGCAGCGTAGGAGCGGGGATGAGCTCCTACAATGAGCAGTTCTTC
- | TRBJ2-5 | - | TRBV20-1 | CSAIVGETQYF | TGCAGTGCCATCGTCGGAGAGACCCAGTACTTC
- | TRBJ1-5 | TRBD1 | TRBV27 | CASSLTGANQPQHF | TGTGCCAGCAGTCTGACAGGGGCCAATCAGCCCCAGCATTTT
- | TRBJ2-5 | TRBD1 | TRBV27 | CASSFRGQGLTQYF | TGTGCCAGCAGCTTCCGGGGACAGGGGTTGACCCAGTACTTC
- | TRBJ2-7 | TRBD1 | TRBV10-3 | CAISARDSAGDEQYF | TGTGCCATCAGTGCCCGGGACAGCGCAGGGGACGAGCAGTACTTC
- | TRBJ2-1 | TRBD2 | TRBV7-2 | CASSSRTSGGNEQFF | TGTGCCAGCAGCTCCCGGACTAGCGGGGGCAATGAGCAGTTCTTC
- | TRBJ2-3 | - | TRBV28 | CASSNPGEYTDTQYF | TGTGCCAGCAGTAATCCAGGGGAGTACACAGATACGCAGTATTTT
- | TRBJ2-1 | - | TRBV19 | CASRVGGQYNEQFF | TGTGCCAGTAGGGTCGGGGGGCAATACAATGAGCAGTTCTTC
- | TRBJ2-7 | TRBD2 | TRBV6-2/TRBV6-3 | CASSYRASGNSYEQYF | TGTGCCAGCAGTTATCGGGCCAGCGGGAACTCCTACGAGCAGTACTTC
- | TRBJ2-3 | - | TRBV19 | CASSPVRGSFTDTQYF | TGTGCCAGTAGTCCCGTCAGGGGAAGTTTCACAGATACGCAGTATTTT
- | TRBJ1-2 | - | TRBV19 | CASSTTGTDGYGYTF | TGTGCCAGTAGTACCACCGGGACTGACGGCTATGGCTACACCTTC
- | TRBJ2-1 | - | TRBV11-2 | CASSPLANEQFF | TGTGCCAGCAGCCCTCTGGCCAATGAGCAGTTCTTC
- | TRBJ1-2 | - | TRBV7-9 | CASSLSRDGYTF | TGTGCCAGCAGCTTAAGCAGGGATGGCTACACCTTC
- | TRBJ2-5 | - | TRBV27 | CASSLSFQIQETQYF | TGTGCCAGCAGTTTATCGTTCCAGATCCAAGAGACCCAGTACTTC
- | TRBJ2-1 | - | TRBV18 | CASSPQPTYNEQFF | TGTGCCAGCTCGCCCCAACCTACCTACAATGAGCAGTTCTTC
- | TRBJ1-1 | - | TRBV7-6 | CASSYYPGGNTEAFF | TGTGCCAGCAGCTACTACCCCGGGGGGAACACTGAAGCTTTCTTT
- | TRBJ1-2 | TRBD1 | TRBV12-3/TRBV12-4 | CASSPRQGLGYTF | TGTGCCAGCAGCCCAAGACAGGGGCTTGGCTACACCTTC
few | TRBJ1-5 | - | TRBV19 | CASQGSIRNQPQHF | TGTGCCAGTCAGGGGTCGATACGCAATCAGCCCCAGCATTTT
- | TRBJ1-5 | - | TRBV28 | CASTSHGGGIGQPQHF | TGTGCCAGTACTTCCCACGGAGGAGGGATTGGTCAGCCCCAGCATTTT
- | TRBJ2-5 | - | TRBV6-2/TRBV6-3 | CASSLSTSQETQYF | TGTGCCAGCAGCCTCTCGACAAGTCAAGAGACCCAGTACTTC
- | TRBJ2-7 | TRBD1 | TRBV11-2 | CASSFGTGVYEQYF | TGTGCCAGCAGCTTCGGGACAGGGGTCTACGAGCAGTACTTC
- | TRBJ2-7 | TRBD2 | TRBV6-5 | CASKLGTSGSYEQYF | TGTGCCAGCAAACTCGGGACTAGCGGCTCCTACGAGCAGTACTTC
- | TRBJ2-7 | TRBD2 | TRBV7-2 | CASSLEGTSNRYEQYF | TGTGCCAGCAGCTTAGAAGGGACTAGCAATCGCTACGAGCAGTACTTC
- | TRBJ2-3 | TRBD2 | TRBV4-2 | CASSPGGSGGMNTQYF | TGTGCCAGCAGCCCCGGGGGTAGCGGGGGGATGAATACGCAGTATTTT
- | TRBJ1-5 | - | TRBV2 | CASSAESGSNQPQHF | TGTGCCAGCAGTGCCGAATCGGGTAGCAATCAGCCCCAGCATTTT
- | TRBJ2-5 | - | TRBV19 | CASSMTGQETQYF | TGTGCCAGTAGTATGACGGGTCAAGAGACCCAGTACTTC
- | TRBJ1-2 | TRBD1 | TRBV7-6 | CASSLGTGMYGYTF | TGTGCCAGCAGCTTGGGGACAGGGATGTATGGCTACACCTTC
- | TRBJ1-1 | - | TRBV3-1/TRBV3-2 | CASSQGHGGTEAFF | TGTGCCAGCAGCCAAGGACACGGAGGCACTGAAGCTTTCTTT